Given below is one T cell receptor beta chain in context. This entry comes from a study of blood T cell repertoires in COVID-19. Whole-study context: COVID-19 samples collected from the United States, Italy and Spain covered acute and convalescent phases. T cells, B-cell-depleted T cells, or PBMCs provided the cDNA or gDNA that served as material.

The CDR3 is made up of 15 amino acids. V was pared by 5 bases and J by 6 bases, with 20 bases between. Per germline, CDR1 SEHNR and CDR2 FQNEAQ (reference sequence). Authors' methods: Reference gene primer amplification yielded estimated nucleated cell counts. Data came from immunoSEQ multiplex PCR; TCRdb stores just in-frame clones and leaves some out. V and J calls plus clone size are reproduced from that table; the DNA served to infer D and trimming. The sample has a few hundred thousand clones; around 90% are singletons. V usage is TRBV7-9 and J usage is TRBJ2-7, with D possibly TRBD2 on 5 matching bases. This receptor was taken from a woman in her forties or fifties with COVID-19, enrolled during active disease. What was sequenced was peripheral blood. CDR3 coding DNA: TGTGCCAGCAGCCTCCGGACTCAACCGGCGGGCGAGCAGTACTTC. Its translation: CASSLRTQPAGEQYF.